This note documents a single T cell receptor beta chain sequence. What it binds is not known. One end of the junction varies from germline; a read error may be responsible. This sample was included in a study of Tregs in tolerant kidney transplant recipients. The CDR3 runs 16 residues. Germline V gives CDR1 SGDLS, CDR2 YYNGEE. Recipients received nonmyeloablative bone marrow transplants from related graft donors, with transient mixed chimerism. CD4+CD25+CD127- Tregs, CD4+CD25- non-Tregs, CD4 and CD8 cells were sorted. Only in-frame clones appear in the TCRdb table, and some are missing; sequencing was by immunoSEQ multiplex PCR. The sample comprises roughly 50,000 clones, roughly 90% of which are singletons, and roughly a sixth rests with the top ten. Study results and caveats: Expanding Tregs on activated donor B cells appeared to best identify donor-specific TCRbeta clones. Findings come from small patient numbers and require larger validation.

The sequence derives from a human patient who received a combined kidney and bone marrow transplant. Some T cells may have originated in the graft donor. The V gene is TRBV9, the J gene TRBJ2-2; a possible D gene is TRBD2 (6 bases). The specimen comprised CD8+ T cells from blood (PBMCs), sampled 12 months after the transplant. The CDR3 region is CASSARDHSSSGGLFF. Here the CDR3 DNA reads TGTGCCAGCAGCGCCCGGGACCACTCTAGTTCCGGGGGGCTGTTTTTT.